This T cell receptor (beta chain) was recovered during a study of blood T cell repertoires in COVID-19. Study details: Whether acute or convalescent, the COVID-19 samples came from the United States, Italy and Spain. Nucleic acid was either cDNA or gDNA, and it came from T cells, B-cell-depleted T cells, or PBMCs.

This clone was detected a few times. Study processing details: Amplifying reference gene primers gave estimates of nucleated cell counts. Sequencing used immunoSEQ multiplex PCR; TCRdb keeps in-frame clones, though not all of them. V and J calls and clone size are given by that table; D and trimming were obtained from the DNA. There are a few hundred thousand clones in the sample; 75% to 90% occur only once, and approximately 3.6% lies in the top ten. CDR1 is LNHDA, CDR2 SQIVND, per germline (reference sequence). V lost 6 bases to trimming and J lost 4 bases, with 19 bases between them. The CDR3 spans 16 residues.

Sequencing was performed on peripheral blood. The sequence came from a woman aged 18 to 35 with acute or convalescent COVID-19. This chain joins TRBV19 and TRBJ1-5; D uncertain. CDR3 sequence reads: CASRALLDGNNQPQHF. CDR3 in DNA: TGTGCCAGTAGGGCGCTCCTGGACGGGAATAATCAGCCCCAGCATTTT.